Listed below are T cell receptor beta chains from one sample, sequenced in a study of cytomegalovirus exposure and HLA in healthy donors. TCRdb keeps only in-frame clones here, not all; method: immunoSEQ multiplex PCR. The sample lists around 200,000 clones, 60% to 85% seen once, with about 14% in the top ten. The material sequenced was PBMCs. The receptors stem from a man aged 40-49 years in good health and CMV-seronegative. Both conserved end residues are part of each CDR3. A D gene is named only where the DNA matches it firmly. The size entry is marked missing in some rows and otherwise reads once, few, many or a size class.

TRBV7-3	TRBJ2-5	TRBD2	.	CASSLAASGNGETQYF	TGTGCCAGCAGCTTAGCGGCTAGCGGGAACGGGGAGACCCAGTACTTC
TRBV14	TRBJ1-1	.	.	CASSQLLLQDTEAFF	TGTGCCAGCAGCCAACTCCTTTTACAGGACACTGAAGCTTTCTTT
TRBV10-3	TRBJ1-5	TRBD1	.	CAISESGQGPHQPQHF	TGTGCCATCAGTGAGTCCGGACAGGGCCCCCATCAGCCCCAGCATTTT
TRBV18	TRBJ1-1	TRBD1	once	CASSRNRGLGNTEAFF	TGTGCCAGCTCACGCAACAGGGGGCTGGGGAACACTGAAGCTTTCTTT
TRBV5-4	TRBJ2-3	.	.	CASSLGTIGDTQYF	TGTGCCAGCAGCTTGGGTACTATAGGAGATACGCAGTATTTT
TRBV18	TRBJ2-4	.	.	CASSGGSSGAKNIQYF	TGTGCCAGTTCTGGGGGGTCCTCGGGGGCCAAAAACATTCAGTACTTC
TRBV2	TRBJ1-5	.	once	CASSVGRGNNQPQHF	TGTGCCAGCAGTGTGGGCAGGGGAAACAATCAGCCCCAGCATTTT
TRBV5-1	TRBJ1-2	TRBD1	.	CASSSGTGNYGYTF	TGCGCCAGCAGCTCCGGGACAGGGAACTATGGCTACACCTTC
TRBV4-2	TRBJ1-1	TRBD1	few	CASSRPTGSPEAFF	TGTGCCAGCAGCCGCCCGACAGGGTCCCCTGAAGCTTTCTTT
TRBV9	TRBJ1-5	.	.	CASSVAGRGQPQHF	TGTGCCAGCAGCGTAGCTGGGAGGGGTCAGCCCCAGCATTTT
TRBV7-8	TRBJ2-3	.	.	CASSFDGGTDTQYF	TGTGCCAGCAGCTTCGACGGGGGCACAGATACGCAGTATTTT
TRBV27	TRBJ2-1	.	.	CASSPSWSSYNEQFF	TGTGCCAGCAGTCCCTCATGGAGCTCCTACAATGAGCAGTTCTTC
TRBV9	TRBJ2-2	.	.	CASSVGTLNTGELFF	TGTGCCAGCAGCGTAGGGACTCTTAACACCGGGGAGCTGTTTTTT
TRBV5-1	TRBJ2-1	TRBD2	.	CASSLDRLAGYNEQFF	TGCGCCAGCAGCTTAGACAGGCTAGCGGGCTACAATGAGCAGTTCTTC
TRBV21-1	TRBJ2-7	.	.	CASSKGPAGPYEQYF	TGTGCCAGCAGCAAAGGACCAGCGGGACCCTACGAGCAGTACTTC
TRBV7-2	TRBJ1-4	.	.	CASSLSGLRNEKLFF	TGTGCCAGCAGCCTCTCGGGACTGAGGAATGAAAAACTGTTTTTT
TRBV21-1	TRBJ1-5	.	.	CASSKLALCNQPQHF	TGTGCCAGCAGCAAACTGGCCCTTTGCAATCAGCCCCAGCATTTT
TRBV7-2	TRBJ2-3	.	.	CASSYRFGVTDTQYF	TGTGCCAGCAGCTACCGTTTTGGAGTCACAGATACGCAGTATTTT
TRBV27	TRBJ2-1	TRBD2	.	CASGTSLLEQFF	TGTGCCAGCGGGACTAGCCTTCTTGAGCAGTTCTTC
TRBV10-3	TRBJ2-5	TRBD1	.	CAISAGTGVQETQYF	TGTGCCATCAGTGCCGGGACAGGGGTCCAAGAGACCCAGTACTTC
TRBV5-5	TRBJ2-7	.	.	CASSLELGRYEQYF	TGTGCCAGCAGCTTGGAACTAGGTCGGTACGAGCAGTACTTC
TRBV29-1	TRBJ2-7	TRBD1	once	CSVGGLPGQGYYEQYF	TGCAGCGTTGGGGGACTGCCGGGACAGGGGTACTACGAGCAGTACTTC
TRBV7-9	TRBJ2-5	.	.	CASSLALRETQYF	TGTGCCAGCAGCTTAGCGTTGCGGGAGACCCAGTACTTC
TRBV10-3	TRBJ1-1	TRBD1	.	CAISESTGPVNTEAFF	TGTGCCATCAGTGAGTCGACAGGGCCCGTGAACACTGAAGCTTTCTTT
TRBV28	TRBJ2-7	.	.	CASNPLKISSYEQYF	TGTGCCAGCAACCCTTTAAAAATCAGCTCCTACGAGCAGTACTTC
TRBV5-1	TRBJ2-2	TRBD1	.	CASSAGQANTGELFF	TGCGCCAGCAGCGCGGGACAGGCAAACACCGGGGAGCTGTTTTTT
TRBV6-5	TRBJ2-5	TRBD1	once	CASSRDRGETQYF	TGTGCCAGCAGCCGGGACAGGGGTGAGACCCAGTACTTC
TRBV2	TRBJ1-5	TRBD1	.	CASNVDRGRQPQHF	TGTGCCAGCAACGTAGACAGGGGAAGACAGCCCCAGCATTTT
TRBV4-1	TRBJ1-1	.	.	CASSLKIGQTNTEAFF	TGCGCCAGCAGCCTCAAAATCGGACAAACCAACACTGAAGCTTTCTTT
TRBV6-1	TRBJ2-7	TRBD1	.	CASNLMTGYANEQYF	TGTGCCAGCAATCTGATGACAGGGTATGCCAACGAGCAGTACTTC
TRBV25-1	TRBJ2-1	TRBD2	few	CASTFLASGLTSYNEQFF	TGTGCCAGCACATTTTTGGCTAGCGGGCTTACCTCCTACAATGAGCAGTTCTTC